The following is a TCR beta chain sequence with its context. The sample originates from a study of blood T cell repertoires in COVID-19. About the study: The United States, Italy and Spain provided the acute and convalescent COVID-19 samples. T cells, B-cell-depleted T cells, or PBMCs provided the cDNA or gDNA that served as material.

Clones were sequenced by immunoSEQ multiplex PCR, and TCRdb holds only the in-frame ones, with some missing. The table lists around 140,000 clones, approximately 80% of them singletons, with about 1.9% in the top ten. Source material: peripheral blood. The clonotype originates from an older woman with acute or convalescent COVID-19.

Here the CDR3 reads CASSFIWEQGQEKLFF. The CDR3 DNA follows: TGTGCCAGCAGCTTTATCTGGGAACAGGGTCAGGAAAAACTGTTTTTT. This chain uses TRBV5-6 with TRBJ1-4; weak D call: TRBD1 (6 bases). Germline values: CDR1 SGHDT, CDR2 YYEEEE. The CDR3 consists of 16 residues. V was shortened by 2 bases and J by 8 bases, with 19 bases between the two germline ends.